These 9 T cell receptor beta chains came from one sample sequenced in a study of T-cell reconstitution after alpha-beta-depleted transplantation in children. Unique molecular identifiers were incorporated when the TCRbeta library was constructed. TCRdb used MiXCR to reprocess the PCR reads, holding one entry per CDR3 protein. The sample has about 690,000 distinct CDR3 sequences, approximately 17% seen once. The sequencing used PBMCs from the stem cell graft donor, collected from the stem cell graft. The receptor set was obtained from a human donor who donated a stem cell graft to a child with acute myeloid leukemia.

The sample holds many counts of this clonotype. The chain carries TRBV20-1 and TRBJ1-2; 9 positions agree with TRBD1. CDR1 and CDR2 from the germline V gene are DFQATT and SNEGSKA (reference sequence). Unmatched junction bases numbered 11, after V lost 6 bases and J lost 6 bases. The CDR3 runs to 14 residues. The CDR3 here is CSAAGTGYRDGYTF. The CDR3 DNA sequence: TGCAGTGCCGCCGGGACAGGGTACCGGGATGGCTACACCTTC.

The V gene is TRBV12-3 or TRBV12-4, the J gene TRBJ1-5; D remains unclear. The V end was cut by 4 bases, the J end by 7 bases, with 17 bases between. The CDR3 length is 15 residues. In nucleotides, the CDR3 is TGTGCCAGCAGTTCGGAAGAAGGTCTAGGGCAGCCCCAGCATTTT. This encodes CASSSEEGLGQPQHF.

This clonotype has at least ten counts. The gene calls are TRBV20-1 and TRBJ2-1; D possibly corresponds to TRBD1 (6 bases). The CDR3 contains 14 residues. V dropped 7 bases and J dropped 3 bases, with 16 bases sitting between them. The germline gives CDR1 DFQATT, CDR2 SNEGSKA (reference sequence). CDR3: CSGADRTSYNEQFF. The CDR3 region has the DNA TGCAGTGGCGCGGACAGAACGAGCTACAATGAGCAGTTCTTC.

This clonotype appeared many times. The chain's CDR3 is CSGGTGTGNTIYF. CDR3 in DNA: TGCAGCGGGGGGACAGGGACTGGAAACACCATATATTTT. The V call is TRBV29-1, the J call TRBJ1-3; 9 bases align to TRBD1. Germline V gene lookup returns CDR1 SQVTM and CDR2 ANQGSEA. Trimming removed 7 bases from V and 2 bases from J; junction bases left unmatched: 3. This CDR3 region has 13 residues.

The rearrangement links TRBV7-9 to TRBJ2-5, with D unclear. Trimming removed 5 bases at V and 2 bases at J, with 12 bases between. Germline V gene sequence: CDR1 SEHNR, CDR2 FQNEAQ (reference sequence). CDR3 size: 14 residues. The CDR3 sequence: CASSRPPVQETQYF. In DNA, the CDR3 is TGTGCCAGCAGCCGGCCCCCGGTACAAGAGACCCAGTACTTC.

This chain connects TRBV7-2 to TRBJ2-2; no clear D gene. The CDR3 spans 16 residues. V was shortened by 5 bases and J by 5 bases, with 18 bases between the two germline ends. Per germline, CDR1 SGHTA and CDR2 FQGNSA. The CDR3 loop is CASSTQVKVVTGELFF. CDR3 nucleotides: TGTGCCAGCAGCACCCAGGTTAAGGTCGTAACCGGGGAGCTGTTTTTT.

This clonotype was seen only a few times. A junction end diverges from the germline sequence, so it may reflect a read error. DNA of the CDR3: TGCGCCAGCATGGGAGCCGGAGAGCTGTTTTTT. Translated, it gives CASMGAGELFF. The chain couples TRBV10-2 to TRBJ2-2; D may be TRBD2 (5 bases). Germline loops: CDR1 WSHSY, CDR2 SAAADI. CDR3 length: 11 amino acids.

The chain joins TRBV7-3 to TRBJ2-3, with D unclear. CDR3 length equals 14 residues. Germline lookup yields CDR1 SGHTA and CDR2 FQGTGA. The V end was cut by 5 bases, the J end by 0 bases, with 9 bases between. The CDR3 is CASSPGVSTDTQYF. For the CDR3, the DNA is TGTGCCAGCAGCCCCGGCGTTAGCACAGATACGCAGTATTTT.

This clonotype occurred many times. The chain joins TRBV5-1 to TRBJ2-1; D is ambiguous. The CDR3 has 16 amino acids. Germline V gives CDR1 SGHRS, CDR2 YFSETQ. V dropped 1 base and J dropped 0 bases, with 11 bases sitting between them. The CDR3 sequence is CASSLSGGNSYNEQFF. The CDR3 DNA reads TGCGCCAGCAGCTTGTCGGGCGGTAACTCCTACAATGAGCAGTTCTTC.